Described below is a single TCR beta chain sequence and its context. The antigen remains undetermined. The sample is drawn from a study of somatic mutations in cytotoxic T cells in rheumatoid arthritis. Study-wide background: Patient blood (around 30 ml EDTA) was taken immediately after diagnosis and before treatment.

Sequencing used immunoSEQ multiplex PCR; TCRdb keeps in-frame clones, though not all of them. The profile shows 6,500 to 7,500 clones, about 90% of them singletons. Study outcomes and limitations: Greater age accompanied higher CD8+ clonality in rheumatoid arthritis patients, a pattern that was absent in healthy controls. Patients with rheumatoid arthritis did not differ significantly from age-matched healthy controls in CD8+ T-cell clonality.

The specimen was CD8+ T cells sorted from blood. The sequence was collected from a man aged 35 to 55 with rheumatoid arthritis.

The CDR3 DNA reads as TGTGCCAGTAGCAAGACTGCAGCCTTCTATGGCTACACCTTC. Its translation is CASSKTAAFYGYTF. This chain uses TRBV19 with TRBJ1-2; D remains unclear. CDR3 length: 14 residues. Germline V gene lookup returns CDR1 LNHDA and CDR2 SQIVND (reference sequence). Deletions cut 6 bases from V and 4 bases from J, with 15 bases between.